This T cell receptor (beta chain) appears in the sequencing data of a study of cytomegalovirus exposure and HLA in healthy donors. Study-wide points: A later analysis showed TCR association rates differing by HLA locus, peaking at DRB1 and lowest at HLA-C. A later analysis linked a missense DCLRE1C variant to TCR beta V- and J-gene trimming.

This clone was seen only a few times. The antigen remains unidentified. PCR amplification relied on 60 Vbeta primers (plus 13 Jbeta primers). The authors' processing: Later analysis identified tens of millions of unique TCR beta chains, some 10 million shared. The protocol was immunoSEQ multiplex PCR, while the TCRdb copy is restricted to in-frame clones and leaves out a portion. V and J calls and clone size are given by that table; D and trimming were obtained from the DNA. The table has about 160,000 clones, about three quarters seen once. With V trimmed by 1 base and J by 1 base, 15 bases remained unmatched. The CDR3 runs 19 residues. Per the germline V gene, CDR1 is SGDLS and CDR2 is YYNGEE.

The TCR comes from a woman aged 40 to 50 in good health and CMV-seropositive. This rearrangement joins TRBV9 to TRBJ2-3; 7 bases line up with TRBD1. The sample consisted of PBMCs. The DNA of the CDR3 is TGTGCCAGCAGCGTATTTGCGAACCAGTTCGACAGGGGCACAGATACGCAGTATTTT. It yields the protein CASSVFANQFDRGTDTQYF.